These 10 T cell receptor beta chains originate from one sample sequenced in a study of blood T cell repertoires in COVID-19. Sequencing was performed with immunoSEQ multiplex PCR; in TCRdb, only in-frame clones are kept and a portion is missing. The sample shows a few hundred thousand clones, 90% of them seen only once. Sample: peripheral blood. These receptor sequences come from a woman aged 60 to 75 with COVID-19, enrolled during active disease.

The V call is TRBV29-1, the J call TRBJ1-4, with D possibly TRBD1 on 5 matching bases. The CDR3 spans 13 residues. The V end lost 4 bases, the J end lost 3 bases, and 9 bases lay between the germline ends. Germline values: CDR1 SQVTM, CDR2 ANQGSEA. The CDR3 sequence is CSVVVRANEKLFF. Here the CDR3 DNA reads TGCAGCGTTGTGGTCAGGGCTAATGAAAAACTGTTTTTT.

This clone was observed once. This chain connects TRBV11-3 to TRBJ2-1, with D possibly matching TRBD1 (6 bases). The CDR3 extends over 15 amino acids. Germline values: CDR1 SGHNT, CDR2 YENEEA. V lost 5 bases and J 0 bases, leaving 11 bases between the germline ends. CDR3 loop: CASSIGQNSYNEQFF. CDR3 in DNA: TGTGCCAGCAGCATCGGACAGAACTCCTACAATGAGCAGTTCTTC.

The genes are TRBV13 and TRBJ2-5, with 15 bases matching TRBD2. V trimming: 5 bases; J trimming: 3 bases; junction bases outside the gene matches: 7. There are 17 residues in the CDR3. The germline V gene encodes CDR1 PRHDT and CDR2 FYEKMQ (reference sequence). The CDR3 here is CASSRAGTSGGKETQYF. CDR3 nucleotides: TGTGCCAGCAGCCGGGCTGGGACTAGCGGGGGGAAAGAGACCCAGTACTTC.

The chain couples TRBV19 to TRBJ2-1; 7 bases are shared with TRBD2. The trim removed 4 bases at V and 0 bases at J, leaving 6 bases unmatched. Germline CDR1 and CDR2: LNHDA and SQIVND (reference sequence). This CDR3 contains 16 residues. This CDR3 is CASSKGRGSSYNEQFF. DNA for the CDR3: TGTGCCAGTAGTAAGGGGCGGGGGAGCTCCTACAATGAGCAGTTCTTC.

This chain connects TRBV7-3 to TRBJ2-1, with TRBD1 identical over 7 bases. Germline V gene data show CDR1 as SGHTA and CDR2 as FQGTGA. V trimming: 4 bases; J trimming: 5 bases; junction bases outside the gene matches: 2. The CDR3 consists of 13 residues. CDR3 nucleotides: TGTGCCAGCAGCTGGCAGGGGGACAATGAGCAGTTCTTC. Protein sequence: CASSWQGDNEQFF.

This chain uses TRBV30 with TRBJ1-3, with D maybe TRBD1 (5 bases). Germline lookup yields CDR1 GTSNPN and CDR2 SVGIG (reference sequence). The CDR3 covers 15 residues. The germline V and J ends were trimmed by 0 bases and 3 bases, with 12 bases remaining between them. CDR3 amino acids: CAWSVGGGNGNTIYF. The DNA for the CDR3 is TGTGCCTGGAGTGTGGGGGGAGGAAATGGAAACACCATATATTTT.

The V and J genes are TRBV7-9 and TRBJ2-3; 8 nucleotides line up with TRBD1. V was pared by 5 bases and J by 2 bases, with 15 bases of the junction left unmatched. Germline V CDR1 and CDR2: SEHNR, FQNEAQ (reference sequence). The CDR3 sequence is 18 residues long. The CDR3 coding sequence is TGTGCCAGCAGCCCAGCGCCTCGAGACAGGGGAACCACAGATACGCAGTATTTT. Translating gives CASSPAPRDRGTTDTQYF.

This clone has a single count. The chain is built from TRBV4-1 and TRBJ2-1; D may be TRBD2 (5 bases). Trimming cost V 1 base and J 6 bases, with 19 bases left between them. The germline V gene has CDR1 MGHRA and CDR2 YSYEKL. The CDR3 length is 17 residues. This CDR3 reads CASSQGPLMAGGNEQFF. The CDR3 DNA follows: TGCGCCAGCAGCCAAGGACCCCTGATGGCCGGAGGCAATGAGCAGTTCTTC.

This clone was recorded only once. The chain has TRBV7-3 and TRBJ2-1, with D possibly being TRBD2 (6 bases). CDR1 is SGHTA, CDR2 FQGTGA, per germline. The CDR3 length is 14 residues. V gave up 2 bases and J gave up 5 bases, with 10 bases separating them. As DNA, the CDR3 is TGTGCCAGCAGCTTACGGGGGAGGAACAATGAGCAGTTCTTC. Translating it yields CASSLRGRNNEQFF.

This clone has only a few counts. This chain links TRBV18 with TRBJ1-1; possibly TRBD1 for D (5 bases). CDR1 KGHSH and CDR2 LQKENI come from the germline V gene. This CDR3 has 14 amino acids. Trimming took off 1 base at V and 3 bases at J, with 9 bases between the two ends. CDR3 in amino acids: CASSPQGLDTEAFF. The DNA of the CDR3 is TGTGCCAGCTCACCACAGGGGTTGGACACTGAAGCTTTCTTT.